A selection of T cell receptor beta chains follows, all from one sample in a study of cytomegalovirus exposure and HLA in healthy donors. The data were produced by immunoSEQ multiplex PCR, yet TCRdb's version contains in-frame clones alone and is incomplete. The table includes under 200,000 clones, about 81% detected once. Sequenced sample: PBMCs. These receptors were obtained from a girl aged 2-9 years in good health and CMV-seropositive. Each CDR3 is given with its conserved first and last residue. Each record gives: CDR3 DNA, CDR3 protein, J gene, V gene, D gene, clone size. The D gene is left open where the match is weak. For some rows the clone size is stated as once, few or many, or as a class when expanded; others skip it.

CDR3nt: TGTGCCAGCAGCCGACTATCGGGAGCAAGGGAGCAGTACTTC; CDR3aa: CASSRLSGAREQYF; j_gene: TRBJ2-7; v_gene: TRBV28; d_gene: .; abundance: few
CDR3nt: TGTGCCAGTAGTATTCGCGGCGCGAACACTGAAGCTTTCTTT; CDR3aa: CASSIRGANTEAFF; j_gene: TRBJ1-1; v_gene: TRBV19; d_gene: .; abundance: once
CDR3nt: TGCGCCAGCAGCTTAACAGGAGGGGGCCGAGAGACCCAGTACTTC; CDR3aa: CASSLTGGGRETQYF; j_gene: TRBJ2-5; v_gene: TRBV5-1; d_gene: .; abundance: .
CDR3nt: TGTGCCAGCTCACCGACGACTAGCGGGTCTGGGGATACGCAGTATTTT; CDR3aa: CASSPTTSGSGDTQYF; j_gene: TRBJ2-3; v_gene: TRBV18; d_gene: TRBD2; abundance: .
CDR3nt: TGCGCCAGCAGCCAAGAAGTGGGCGGGGGGGCTAGGACTGAAGCTTTCTTT; CDR3aa: CASSQEVGGGARTEAFF; j_gene: TRBJ1-1; v_gene: TRBV4-1; d_gene: .; abundance: .
CDR3nt: TGTGCCAGCATGAACCCGGACAGGTACTCCTACGAGCAGTACTTC; CDR3aa: CASMNPDRYSYEQYF; j_gene: TRBJ2-7; v_gene: TRBV7-8; d_gene: TRBD1; abundance: .
CDR3nt: TGTGCCAGCAGTTCCCTAGCGGGGGACCCCCATGAGCAGTTCTTC; CDR3aa: CASSSLAGDPHEQFF; j_gene: TRBJ2-1; v_gene: TRBV28; d_gene: TRBD2; abundance: .
CDR3nt: TGTGCCAGCAGTTTAGCGGGCGGCTATGGCTACACCTTC; CDR3aa: CASSLAGGYGYTF; j_gene: TRBJ1-2; v_gene: TRBV28; d_gene: .; abundance: .
CDR3nt: TGTGCCAGCAGCCTAGACGGTGAAGCTTTCTTT; CDR3aa: CASSLDGEAFF; j_gene: TRBJ1-1; v_gene: TRBV7-9; d_gene: .; abundance: .
CDR3nt: TGCGCCAGCAGCCGAATGTTGAGGCCCGGGGAGCTGTTTTTT; CDR3aa: CASSRMLRPGELFF; j_gene: TRBJ2-2; v_gene: TRBV4-1; d_gene: .; abundance: once
CDR3nt: TGTGCCAGCAGGGCGCGCCGGGTCACTGAAGCTTTCTTT; CDR3aa: CASRARRVTEAFF; j_gene: TRBJ1-1; v_gene: TRBV28; d_gene: .; abundance: .
CDR3nt: TGTGCCAGCAGCTTGTCTTCAGGGGGCTGGGGCGAGCAGTACTTC; CDR3aa: CASSLSSGGWGEQYF; j_gene: TRBJ2-7; v_gene: TRBV5-6; d_gene: TRBD1; abundance: .
CDR3nt: TGTGCCAGCAGCCAAGTGCAGGGGAACCAAGAGACCCAGTACTTC; CDR3aa: CASSQVQGNQETQYF; j_gene: TRBJ2-5; v_gene: TRBV4-2; d_gene: .; abundance: .
CDR3nt: TGTGCCAGCAGCTTCTCGACAACCAACACTGAAGCTTTCTTT; CDR3aa: CASSFSTTNTEAFF; j_gene: TRBJ1-1; v_gene: TRBV5-6; d_gene: .; abundance: .
CDR3nt: TGTGCCAGTAGTATGCTCGGGACAGGGGGCGCAGGTGGCTACACCTTC; CDR3aa: CASSMLGTGGAGGYTF; j_gene: TRBJ1-2; v_gene: TRBV19; d_gene: TRBD1; abundance: .
CDR3nt: TGTGCCAGCAGTCCCGGGATCTTGAACACTGAAGCTTTCTTT; CDR3aa: CASSPGILNTEAFF; j_gene: TRBJ1-1; v_gene: TRBV7-9; d_gene: .; abundance: few
CDR3nt: TGTGCCAGCAGTGACTCGAAAAGATTGGTTTCGGGCAATGAGCAGTTCTTC; CDR3aa: CASSDSKRLVSGNEQFF; j_gene: TRBJ2-1; v_gene: TRBV6-4; d_gene: .; abundance: once
CDR3nt: TGTGCCAGCAGTTACTCGGTGACAAGTTTAAACACCATATATTTT; CDR3aa: CASSYSVTSLNTIYF; j_gene: TRBJ1-3; v_gene: TRBV6-5; d_gene: .; abundance: .
CDR3nt: TGTGCCACCAGCAGAGAACGGGAAGTCCGTGAGCAGTTCTTC; CDR3aa: CATSREREVREQFF; j_gene: TRBJ2-1; v_gene: TRBV15; d_gene: .; abundance: .
CDR3nt: TGTGCCAGTTCACAGGGAAACACCATATATTTT; CDR3aa: CASSQGNTIYF; j_gene: TRBJ1-3; v_gene: TRBV6-5; d_gene: .; abundance: .
CDR3nt: TGTGCCAACCCCCCACTTTGGGGGGCCTACAATGAGCAGTTCTTC; CDR3aa: CANPPLWGAYNEQFF; j_gene: TRBJ2-1; v_gene: TRBV7-9; d_gene: .; abundance: .
CDR3nt: TGTGCCTGGAGTGTAGGGGCAGTTTCCAAATTC; CDR3aa: CAWSVGAVSKF; j_gene: TRBJ2-7; v_gene: TRBV30; d_gene: .; abundance: .
CDR3nt: TGTGCCAGCAGCTTACGGTCGGTGAAAGAGACCCAGTACTTC; CDR3aa: CASSLRSVKETQYF; j_gene: TRBJ2-5; v_gene: TRBV7-9; d_gene: .; abundance: .
CDR3nt: TGTGCCAGCAGTTCGGACAGGTGGGGGAACACTGAAGCTTTCTTT; CDR3aa: CASSSDRWGNTEAFF; j_gene: TRBJ1-1; v_gene: TRBV6-1; d_gene: TRBD1; abundance: .
CDR3nt: TGCGCCAGCAGCTACGCGGGGGATCAGCCCCAGCATTTT; CDR3aa: CASSYAGDQPQHF; j_gene: TRBJ1-5; v_gene: TRBV5-1; d_gene: .; abundance: once
CDR3nt: TGCGGTAGCGGGGGGGGGACCGGGGAGCTGTTTTTT; CDR3aa: CGSGGGTGELFF; j_gene: TRBJ2-2; v_gene: TRBV29-1; d_gene: TRBD2; abundance: .
CDR3nt: TGCGCCAGCAGCTTCCCGACGGGAGCGGGTTGGGACAATGAGCAGTTCTTC; CDR3aa: CASSFPTGAGWDNEQFF; j_gene: TRBJ2-1; v_gene: TRBV5-1; d_gene: .; abundance: .
CDR3nt: TGTGCCAGCAGTTACACCCCTAACCCTAATGAAAAACTGTTTTTT; CDR3aa: CASSYTPNPNEKLFF; j_gene: TRBJ1-4; v_gene: TRBV6-5; d_gene: .; abundance: .
CDR3nt: TGCAGCTCTCGACTTGTAACCTACGAGCAGTACTTC; CDR3aa: CSSRLVTYEQYF; j_gene: TRBJ2-7; v_gene: TRBV29-1; d_gene: .; abundance: .
CDR3nt: TGTGCCAGCAGCCCGGAGGTTGCCTACAATGAGCAGTTCTTC; CDR3aa: CASSPEVAYNEQFF; j_gene: TRBJ2-1; v_gene: TRBV7-6; d_gene: .; abundance: .
CDR3nt: TGTGCCATCAGTGACGCCAGGGAAGGCTACACCTTC; CDR3aa: CAISDAREGYTF; j_gene: TRBJ1-2; v_gene: TRBV10-3; d_gene: .; abundance: .
CDR3nt: TGTGCCAGCAGCTTAGATACAGCCTACGAGCAGTACTTC; CDR3aa: CASSLDTAYEQYF; j_gene: TRBJ2-7; v_gene: TRBV7-9; d_gene: .; abundance: .
CDR3nt: TGTGCCAGCGGACCACAGGGTGATGACGGCTACACCTTC; CDR3aa: CASGPQGDDGYTF; j_gene: TRBJ1-2; v_gene: TRBV9; d_gene: .; abundance: once
CDR3nt: TGTGCCATCAGTGAGTCTGGACAGGGGCAAGAGACCCAGTACTTC; CDR3aa: CAISESGQGQETQYF; j_gene: TRBJ2-5; v_gene: TRBV10-3; d_gene: TRBD1; abundance: .
CDR3nt: TGCAGCGTTGAAGGCCCGGGACGACTAGCGGGAAATACCTACGAGCAGTACTTC; CDR3aa: CSVEGPGRLAGNTYEQYF; j_gene: TRBJ2-7; v_gene: TRBV29-1; d_gene: TRBD2; abundance: .
CDR3nt: TGCGCCAGCAGCTTGGTGGGGGGGAACACCGGGGAGCTGTTTTTT; CDR3aa: CASSLVGGNTGELFF; j_gene: TRBJ2-2; v_gene: TRBV5-1; d_gene: .; abundance: .
CDR3nt: TGTGCCAGCAGTCAACGCCCGGGACAGGATCAGCCCCAGCATTTT; CDR3aa: CASSQRPGQDQPQHF; j_gene: TRBJ1-5; v_gene: TRBV7-6; d_gene: TRBD1; abundance: .
CDR3nt: TGTGCCTGGAGTCCATCGGGACAGGGAGGTCGCGAGCAGTACTTC; CDR3aa: CAWSPSGQGGREQYF; j_gene: TRBJ2-7; v_gene: TRBV30; d_gene: TRBD1; abundance: .
CDR3nt: TGTGCCAGCAGTGAACTTCCCAGGGGACGGTATGGCTACACCTTC; CDR3aa: CASSELPRGRYGYTF; j_gene: TRBJ1-2; v_gene: TRBV6-1; d_gene: .; abundance: .
CDR3nt: TGTTCCAGCAACGTACAGGCTAGCGGGAGGTACGAGCAGTACTTC; CDR3aa: CSSNVQASGRYEQYF; j_gene: TRBJ2-7; v_gene: TRBV7-9; d_gene: TRBD2; abundance: .
CDR3nt: TGTGCCAGCAGCTTGGCCACCGGTCCACCCCTCCACTTT; CDR3aa: CASSLATGPPLHF; j_gene: TRBJ1-6; v_gene: TRBV5-6; d_gene: .; abundance: .
CDR3nt: TGTGCCATCAGTGAAGGGACAGGGGACACAGATACGCAGTATTTT; CDR3aa: CAISEGTGDTDTQYF; j_gene: TRBJ2-3; v_gene: TRBV10-3; d_gene: TRBD1; abundance: .
CDR3nt: TGTGCCAGCAGTTTACAGAACACCGGGGAGCTGTTTTTT; CDR3aa: CASSLQNTGELFF; j_gene: TRBJ2-2; v_gene: TRBV28; d_gene: .; abundance: .
CDR3nt: TGTGCCAGCAGCTCCCGGGGTAGCGGCCTCACAGATACGCAGTATTTT; CDR3aa: CASSSRGSGLTDTQYF; j_gene: TRBJ2-3; v_gene: TRBV7-9; d_gene: .; abundance: once
CDR3nt: TGCGCCAGCAGCACAGCGGGAGGAGCGCAGTATTTT; CDR3aa: CASSTAGGAQYF; j_gene: TRBJ2-3; v_gene: TRBV5-1; d_gene: TRBD2; abundance: .
CDR3nt: TGTGCCAGCAGTGACCCATCTATTCTAGCGGGAGGGAGCACAGATACGCAGTATTTT; CDR3aa: CASSDPSILAGGSTDTQYF; j_gene: TRBJ2-3; v_gene: TRBV28; d_gene: TRBD2; abundance: .
CDR3nt: TGTGCCAGCAGCCAACCGGGACTAGGTAACTACGAGCAGTACTTC; CDR3aa: CASSQPGLGNYEQYF; j_gene: TRBJ2-7; v_gene: TRBV7-8; d_gene: TRBD2; abundance: .
CDR3nt: TGTGCCAGCAGCCAGTGGCTAGGGGATGCGTATTTT; CDR3aa: CASSQWLGDAYF; j_gene: TRBJ2-3; v_gene: TRBV25-1; d_gene: .; abundance: .
CDR3nt: TGTGCCAGCAGCTTAGGTCCCGCGCGGCCCCAGCATTTT; CDR3aa: CASSLGPARPQHF; j_gene: TRBJ1-5; v_gene: TRBV7-6; d_gene: .; abundance: .
CDR3nt: TGTGCCAGCAGGGGACTGAACACCGGGGAGCTGTTTTTT; CDR3aa: CASRGLNTGELFF; j_gene: TRBJ2-2; v_gene: TRBV27; d_gene: .; abundance: .
CDR3nt: TGCGCCAGCAGCTTGGCACTAGCGGGAGGGCCGGGGGAGACCCAGTACTTC; CDR3aa: CASSLALAGGPGETQYF; j_gene: TRBJ2-5; v_gene: TRBV5-1; d_gene: TRBD2; abundance: .
CDR3nt: TGTGCCAGCAGTGAACCAGGGGGATGGGGCTACACCTTC; CDR3aa: CASSEPGGWGYTF; j_gene: TRBJ1-2; v_gene: TRBV25-1; d_gene: TRBD1; abundance: .
CDR3nt: TGTGCCAGCAGCTTGATGGGAGAGTCCGGGGAGCTGTTTTTT; CDR3aa: CASSLMGESGELFF; j_gene: TRBJ2-2; v_gene: TRBV5-4; d_gene: .; abundance: .
CDR3nt: TGCGCCAGCAGCCAAGGACGGGAGTTCGGACAAGAGACCCAGTACTTC; CDR3aa: CASSQGREFGQETQYF; j_gene: TRBJ2-5; v_gene: TRBV4-1; d_gene: .; abundance: .
CDR3nt: TGCAGCGTGCTAATCGGGACTAACTATGGCTACACCTTC; CDR3aa: CSVLIGTNYGYTF; j_gene: TRBJ1-2; v_gene: TRBV29-1; d_gene: .; abundance: .